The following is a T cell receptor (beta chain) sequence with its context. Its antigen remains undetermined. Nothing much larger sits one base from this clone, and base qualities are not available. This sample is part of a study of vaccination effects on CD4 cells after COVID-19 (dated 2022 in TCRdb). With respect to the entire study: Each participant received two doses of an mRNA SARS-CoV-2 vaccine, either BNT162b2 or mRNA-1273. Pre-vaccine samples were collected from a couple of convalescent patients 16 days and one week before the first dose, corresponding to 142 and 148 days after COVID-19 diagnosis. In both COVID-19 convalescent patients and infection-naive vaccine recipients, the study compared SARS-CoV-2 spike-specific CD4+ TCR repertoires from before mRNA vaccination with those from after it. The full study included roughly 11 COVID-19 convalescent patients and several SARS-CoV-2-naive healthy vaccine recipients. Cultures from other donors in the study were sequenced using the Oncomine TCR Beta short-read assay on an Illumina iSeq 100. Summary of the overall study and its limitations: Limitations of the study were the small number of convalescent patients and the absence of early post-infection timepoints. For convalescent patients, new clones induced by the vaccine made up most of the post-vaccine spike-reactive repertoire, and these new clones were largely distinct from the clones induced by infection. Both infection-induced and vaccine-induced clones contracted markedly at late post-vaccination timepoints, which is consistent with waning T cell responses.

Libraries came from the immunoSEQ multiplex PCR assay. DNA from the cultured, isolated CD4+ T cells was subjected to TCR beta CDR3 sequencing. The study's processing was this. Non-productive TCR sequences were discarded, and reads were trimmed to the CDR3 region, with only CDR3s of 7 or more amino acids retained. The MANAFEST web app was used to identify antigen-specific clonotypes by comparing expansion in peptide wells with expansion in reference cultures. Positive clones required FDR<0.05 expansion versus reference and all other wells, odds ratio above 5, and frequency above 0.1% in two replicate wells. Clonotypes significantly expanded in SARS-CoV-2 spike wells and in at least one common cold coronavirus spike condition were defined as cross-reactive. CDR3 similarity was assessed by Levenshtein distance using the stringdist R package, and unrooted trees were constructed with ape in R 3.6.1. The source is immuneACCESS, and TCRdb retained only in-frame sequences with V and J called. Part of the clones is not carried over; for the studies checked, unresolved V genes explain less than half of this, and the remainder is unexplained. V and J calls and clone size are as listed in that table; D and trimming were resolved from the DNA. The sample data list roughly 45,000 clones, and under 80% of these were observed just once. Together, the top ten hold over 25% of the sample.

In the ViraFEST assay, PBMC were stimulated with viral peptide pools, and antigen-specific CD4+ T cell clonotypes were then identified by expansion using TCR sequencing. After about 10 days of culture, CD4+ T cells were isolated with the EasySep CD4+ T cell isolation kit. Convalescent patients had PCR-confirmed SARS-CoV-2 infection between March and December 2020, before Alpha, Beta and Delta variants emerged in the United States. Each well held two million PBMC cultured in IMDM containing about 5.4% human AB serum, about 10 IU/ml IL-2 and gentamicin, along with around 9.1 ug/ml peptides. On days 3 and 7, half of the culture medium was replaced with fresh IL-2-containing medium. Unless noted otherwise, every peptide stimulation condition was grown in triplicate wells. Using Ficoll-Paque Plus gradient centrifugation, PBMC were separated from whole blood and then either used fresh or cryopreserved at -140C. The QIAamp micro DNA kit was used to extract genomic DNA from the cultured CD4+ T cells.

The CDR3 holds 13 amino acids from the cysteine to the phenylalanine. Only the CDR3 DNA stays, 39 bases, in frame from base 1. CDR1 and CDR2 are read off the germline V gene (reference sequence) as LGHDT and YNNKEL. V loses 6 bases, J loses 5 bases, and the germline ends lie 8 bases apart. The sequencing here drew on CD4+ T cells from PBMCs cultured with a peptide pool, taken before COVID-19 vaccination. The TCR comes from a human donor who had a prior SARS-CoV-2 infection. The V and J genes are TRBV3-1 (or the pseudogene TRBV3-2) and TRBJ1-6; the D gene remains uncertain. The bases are TGTGCCAGCAGGGGGATAGATAATTCACCCCTCCACTTT. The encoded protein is CASRGIDNSPLHF.